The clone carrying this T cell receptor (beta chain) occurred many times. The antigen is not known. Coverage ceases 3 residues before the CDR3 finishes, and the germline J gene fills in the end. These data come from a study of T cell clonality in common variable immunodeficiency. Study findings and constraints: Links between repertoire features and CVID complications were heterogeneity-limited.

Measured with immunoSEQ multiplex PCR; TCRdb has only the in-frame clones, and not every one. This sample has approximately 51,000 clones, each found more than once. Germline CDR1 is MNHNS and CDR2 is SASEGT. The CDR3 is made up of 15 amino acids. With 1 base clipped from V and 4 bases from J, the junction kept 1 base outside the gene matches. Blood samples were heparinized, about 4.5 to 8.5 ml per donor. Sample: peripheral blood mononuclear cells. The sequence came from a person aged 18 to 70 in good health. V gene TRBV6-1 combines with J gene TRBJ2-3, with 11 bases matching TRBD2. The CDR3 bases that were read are TGTGCCAGCAGTGAAGTTAGCGGGGGGGCAGATACG. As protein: CASSEVSGGADT. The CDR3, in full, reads CASSEVSGGADTQYF.